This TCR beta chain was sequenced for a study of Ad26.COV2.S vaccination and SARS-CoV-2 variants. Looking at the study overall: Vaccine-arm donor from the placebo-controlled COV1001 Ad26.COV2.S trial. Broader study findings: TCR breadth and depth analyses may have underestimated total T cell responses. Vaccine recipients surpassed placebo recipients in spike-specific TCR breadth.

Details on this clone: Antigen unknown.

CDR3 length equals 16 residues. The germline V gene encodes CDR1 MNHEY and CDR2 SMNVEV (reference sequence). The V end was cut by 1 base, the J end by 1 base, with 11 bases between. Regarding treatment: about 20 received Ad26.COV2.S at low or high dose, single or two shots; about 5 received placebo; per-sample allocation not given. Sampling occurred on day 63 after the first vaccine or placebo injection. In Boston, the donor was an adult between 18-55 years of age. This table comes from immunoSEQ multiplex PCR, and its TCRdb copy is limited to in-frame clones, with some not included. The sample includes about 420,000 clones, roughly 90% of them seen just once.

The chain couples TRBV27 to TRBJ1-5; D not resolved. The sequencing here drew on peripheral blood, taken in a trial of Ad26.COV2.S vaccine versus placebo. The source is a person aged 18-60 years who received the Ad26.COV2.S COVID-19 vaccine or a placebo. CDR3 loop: CASSLFGGPSNQPQHF. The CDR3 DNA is TGTGCCAGCAGTTTATTCGGAGGGCCGAGCAATCAGCCCCAGCATTTT.